A selection of T cell receptor beta chains follows, all from one sample in a study of T cell changes during pregnancy in multiple sclerosis. Libraries were prepared by immunoSEQ multiplex PCR; TCRdb keeps only in-frame clonotypes and omits some of them. The sample shows tens of thousands of clones, 91% of them seen only once. Material: peripheral blood, obtained after pregnancy. The receptors originated from a female donor in good health, enrolled as a control in a pregnancy study. Both conserved end residues are part of each CDR3. D genes are given only for firm matches. Rows give clone size only sometimes, using once, few, many, or a class for an expanded clone.

TRBJ1-2 - - TRBV7-9 TGTGCCAGCAGCTCTTTACGCGGGAGGGAAGGCTACACCTTC CASSSLRGREGYTF
TRBJ2-5 - - TRBV4-2 TGTGCCAGCAGCCAAGACGGTGGAGTACCGGAGACCCAGTACTTC CASSQDGGVPETQYF
TRBJ2-1 - - TRBV7-2 TGTGCCAGCAGCCCAATCCTTCAGGGGAATGAGCAGTTCTTC CASSPILQGNEQFF
TRBJ1-2 once - TRBV9 TGTGCCAGCAGCGTAGCCCCAAGCCTACAGGGTGCCGGGGGCTACACCTTC CASSVAPSLQGAGGYTF
TRBJ2-3 - - TRBV25-1 TGTGCCAGCAGTCAGGCATCCTCTAGCACAGATACGCAGTATTTT CASSQASSSTDTQYF
TRBJ2-1 - - TRBV7-2 TGTGCCAGCAGCTTTGAGGCTGGCGGGTACAATGAGCAGTTCTTC CASSFEAGGYNEQFF
TRBJ1-2 - - TRBV4-1 TGCGCCAGCAGCCAGGTTAACAGTGATTCCTATGGCTACACCTTC CASSQVNSDSYGYTF
TRBJ1-5 - - TRBV2 TGTGCCAGCAGTCGGGAGAACAATCAGCCCCAGCATTTT CASSRENNQPQHF
TRBJ1-2 - - TRBV20-1 TGCAGTGCTAGAGACAGGCGAGGCTACACCTTC CSARDRRGYTF
TRBJ1-5 - TRBD1 TRBV2 TGTGCCAGCGCGACGGACAGGGAAGATCAGCCCCAGCATTTT CASATDREDQPQHF
TRBJ2-1 - - TRBV5-1 TGCGCCAGCAGAATGGGGGCAGCCCCCGGGAATGAGCAGTTCTTC CASRMGAAPGNEQFF
TRBJ1-2 - - TRBV15 TGTGCCACCAGCAGAGATCGAATGGGATCCATAGGGAGCCATGGCTACACCTTC CATSRDRMGSIGSHGYTF
TRBJ2-3 - TRBD2 TRBV6-5 TGTGCCAGCACCCCGGGGGGGGCCCACACAGATACGCAGTATTTT CASTPGGAHTDTQYF
TRBJ1-6 - TRBD1 TRBV30 TGTGCCTCCCGGACAGGGACGAGGGATTGGTACTATAATTCACCCCTCCACTTT CASRTGTRDWYYNSPLHF
TRBJ1-6 - - TRBV27 TGTGCCAGCAGTTTATCGTTGACAGGCCGTAATTCACCCCTCCACTTT CASSLSLTGRNSPLHF
TRBJ2-3 once TRBD2 TRBV5-1 TGCGCCAGCAGCCCGGGACTAGCGGGGGGACTTGGCACAGATACGCAGTATTTT CASSPGLAGGLGTDTQYF
TRBJ2-2 - - TRBV27 TGTGCCAGCAGTTTGACAGCCGGGGAGCTGTTTTTT CASSLTAGELFF
TRBJ1-4 few TRBD1 TRBV7-9 TGTGCCAGCAGCTCCCCATACAGGGGAGATGAAAAACTGTTTTTT CASSSPYRGDEKLFF
TRBJ1-2 - - TRBV11-2 TGTGCCAGCAGCCCCCTTCTCGGAGGCTATGGCTACACCTTC CASSPLLGGYGYTF
TRBJ1-6 - - TRBV30 TGTGCCTGGAGTTTACAGACGCATTCACCCCTCCACTTT CAWSLQTHSPLHF
TRBJ2-2 - - TRBV7-3 TGTGCCAGCAGCTCCTCCGGGAGCTACATGACCGGGGAGCTGTTTTTT CASSSSGSYMTGELFF
TRBJ1-1 - - TRBV30 TGTGCCTGGAGTCCCGGACTTTCGGACACTGAAGCTTTCTTT CAWSPGLSDTEAFF
TRBJ2-1 once - TRBV9 TGTGCCAGCAGCGTAGCTTCGGGGACTTACAATGAGCAGTTCTTC CASSVASGTYNEQFF
TRBJ1-4 - - TRBV21-1 TGTGCCAGCAGCAAAGTAAAGGAGCGTTTAGACGCAAACGGGACAGATAATGAAAAACTGTTTTTT CASSKVKERLDANGTDNEKLFF
TRBJ1-2 - TRBD1 TRBV4-3 TGCGCCAGCAGCCATAGGGACAGCACTAACTATGGCTACACCTTC CASSHRDSTNYGYTF
TRBJ2-7 - TRBD1 TRBV11-2 TGTGCCAGCAGCTTAGTAGGACAGGGGGACGAGCAGTACTTC CASSLVGQGDEQYF
TRBJ2-5 - - TRBV30 TGTGCCTGGAGTGTACTAGGGGGGGCTGAGACCCAGTACTTC CAWSVLGGAETQYF
TRBJ1-5 once - TRBV2 TGTGCCAGCAGGGGATGGGACAAAAATCAGCCCCAGCATTTT CASRGWDKNQPQHF
TRBJ2-1 - - TRBV7-3 TGTGCCAGCAGCTTCGGGACTGGAAACTTCAATGAGCAGTTCTTC CASSFGTGNFNEQFF
TRBJ1-1 - TRBD1 TRBV7-9 TGTGCCAGCAGCTTAATTTCAGGGGGCGAAGCTTTCTTT CASSLISGGEAFF
TRBJ2-1 once TRBD2 TRBV11-3 TGTGCCAGCAGCAAACCCGGGACTAGCTACAATGAGCAGTTCTTC CASSKPGTSYNEQFF
TRBJ1-2 - TRBD1 TRBV19 TGTGCCAGTACCGAAATGACAGGGTCCTATGGCTACACCTTC CASTEMTGSYGYTF
TRBJ2-1 - - TRBV6-5 TGTGCCAGCAGTTATAGCGGACAGGGAGGGAATGAGCAGTTCTTC CASSYSGQGGNEQFF
TRBJ1-6 - - TRBV7-8 TGTGCCAGCAGCCAAGGGATCGCTGCAGGGTCTAGTTCACCCCTCCACTTT CASSQGIAAGSSSPLHF
TRBJ1-1 - - TRBV6-1 TGTGCCAGCAGTGAAGGACAGAGGACTGAAGCTTTCTTT CASSEGQRTEAFF
TRBJ1-3 - TRBD1 TRBV19 TGTGCCAGTAGTATACACAGGGGCTCTGGAAACACCATATATTTT CASSIHRGSGNTIYF
TRBJ2-1 - TRBD1 TRBV7-3 TGTGCCAGCAGCCCAGACAGGGGTTCCTACAATGAGCAGTTCTTC CASSPDRGSYNEQFF
TRBJ2-1 - - TRBV9 TGTGCCAGCAGCAGCACCAATGAGCAGTTCTTC CASSSTNEQFF
TRBJ1-2 - - TRBV5-1 TGCGCCAGCAGCCACGAGTCCCCCAGGGGCTACACCTTC CASSHESPRGYTF
TRBJ1-3 - TRBD1 TRBV7-8 TGTGCCAGCAGCGAGCGGGACAGGGCGGCTGGAAACACCATATATTTT CASSERDRAAGNTIYF
TRBJ1-4 - - TRBV6-5 TGTGCCAGCAGTTACTCGCGGCGGGGTGAAAAACTGTTTTTT CASSYSRRGEKLFF
TRBJ2-5 - TRBD1 TRBV5-1 TGCGCCAGCAGCTTGGCCTGGACAGGGGGCCAAGAGACCCAGTACTTC CASSLAWTGGQETQYF
TRBJ1-1 once TRBD1 TRBV5-6 TGTGCCAGCAGCTGGGACAGGGACACTGAAGCTTTCTTT CASSWDRDTEAFF
TRBJ1-1 - TRBD1 TRBV30 TGTGCCTGGGATGACAGGGGAGGTACTGAAGCTTTCTTT CAWDDRGGTEAFF
TRBJ2-1 - - TRBV23-1 TGCGCCAGCAGTCAAGTGTGGGAAGAAGGACAATCAGGTGAGCAGTTCTTC CASSQVWEEGQSGEQFF